This passage covers 25 T cell receptor beta chains from one sample sequenced in a study of CD8+CD57+ T cells in acquired aplastic anemia. The TCR beta profiling, which covered VDJ combination and CDR3 sequence, was carried out using genomic DNA as the template. TCRdb reprocessed the reads via MiXCR and lists one record per CDR3 protein. The sample holds over 200,000 distinct CDR3 sequences, approximately 60% seen once. Sequencing input: sorted CD4+, CD8+, or CD8+CD57+ T cells (not recorded which) from PBMCs. All receptors come from a human donor in good health.

As for this clonotype: The junction does not match germline at one end; this may be a read error. The chain employs TRBV20-1 and TRBJ1-2, with 7 positions matching TRBD1. This CDR3 is built from 14 residues. Germline V gives CDR1 DFQATT, CDR2 SNEGSKA (reference sequence). The CDR3 spells CSAGGQLANYGYIF. In nucleotides, the CDR3 is TGCAGTGCTGGGGGACAGCTAGCTAACTATGGCTACATCTTC.

This chain connects TRBV7-2 to TRBJ2-3; 15 bases match TRBD2. The CDR3 spans 16 residues. Unmatched junction bases numbered 4, after V lost 4 bases and J lost 5 bases. Per the germline V gene, CDR1 is SGHTA and CDR2 is FQGNSA. The CDR3 region is CASSWTSGGARDTQYF. DNA for the CDR3: TGTGCCAGCAGCTGGACTAGCGGGGGGGCCAGAGATACGCAGTATTTT. The full variable domain, its missing parts supplied by reference TRBV7-2 and TRBJ2-3, is GAGVSQSPSNKVTEKGKDVELRCDPISGHTALYWYRQSLGQGLEFLIYFQGNSAPDKSGLPSDRFSAERTGGSVSTLTIQRTQQEDSAVYLCASSWTSGGARDTQYFGPGTRLTVL.

This clonotype has a count of ten or more. The gene calls are TRBV5-1 and TRBJ2-7; 8 bases are shared with TRBD2. Per germline, CDR1 SGHRS and CDR2 YFSETQ. V trimming: 9 bases; J trimming: 3 bases; junction bases outside the gene matches: 14. The CDR3 covers 15 residues. The CDR3 reads CATRSGDTPDYEQYF. The DNA of the CDR3 is TGCGCCACCCGTAGCGGGGACACTCCCGACTACGAGCAGTACTTC. The variable domain in full, with the rest retrieved from reference TRBV5-1 and TRBJ2-7, is KAGVTQTPRYLIKTRGQQVTLSCSPISGHRSVSWYQQTPGQGLQFLFEYFSETQRNKGNFPGRFSGRQFSNSRSEMNVSTLELGDSALYLCATRSGDTPDYEQYFGPGTRLTVT.

The chain carries TRBV7-9 and TRBJ1-1; D remains ambiguous. The germline V gene encodes CDR1 SEHNR and CDR2 FQNEAQ (reference sequence). Trimming shortened V by 10 bases and J by 10 bases, and 13 bases separated the two germline ends. The CDR3 length is 10 residues. The CDR3 protein is CATAAAGAFF. The CDR3 DNA reads as TGTGCCACCGCAGCGGCGGGAGCTTTCTTT.

This clonotype was picked up a small number of times. The V and J genes are TRBV20-1 and TRBJ2-7; 11 nucleotides line up with TRBD1. V lost 3 bases to trimming and J lost 2 bases; unmatched junction nucleotides: 3. Germline loops: CDR1 DFQATT, CDR2 SNEGSKA (reference sequence). CDR3 length: 14 amino acids. DNA for the CDR3: TGCAGTGCTAGTGGACAGGGGGCGACCTACGAGCAGTACTTC. The encoded protein is CSASGQGATYEQYF.

The chain joins TRBV2 to TRBJ1-5; D perhaps matches TRBD1 (5 bases). Germline loops: CDR1 SNHLY, CDR2 FYNNEI. Between the trimmed V and J ends, which lost 7 bases and 7 bases, there was a span of 20 bases. The CDR3 extends over 15 amino acids. The CDR3 reads CASTPAGKGSQPQHF. CDR3 coding DNA: TGTGCCAGCACGCCCGCAGGGAAGGGGAGCCAGCCCCAGCATTTT.

J is TRBJ1-6 and V is TRBV7-8, with TRBD1 as a possible D gene (5 bases). The CDR3 contains 16 residues. The V and J ends lost 5 bases and 9 bases respectively, with 20 bases between them. CDR1 SGHVS and CDR2 FQNEAQ come from the germline V gene. Here the CDR3 DNA reads TGTGCCAGCAGCCCTAGTTCGGGCAGGGTAGTTTCACCCCTCCACTTT. It yields the protein CASSPSSGRVVSPLHF. Full variable domain (rest looked up from reference TRBV7-8 and TRBJ1-6): GAGVSQSPRYKVAKRGQDVALRCDPISGHVSLFWYQQALGQGPEFLTYFQNEAQLDKSGLPSDRFFAERPEGSVSTLKIQRTQQEDSAVYLCASSPSSGRVVSPLHFGNGTRLTVT.

Comments on this clonotype: A junction end diverges from the germline sequence, so it may reflect a read error. The chain combines TRBV9 with TRBJ2-7, with D unclear. CDR1 is SGDLS, CDR2 YYNGEE, per germline. The CDR3 extends over 10 amino acids. CDR3 sequence (DNA): TGTGCTAGCAGCTTACACGAGCAGTACTTC. The encoded protein is CASSLHEQYF.

The chain recombines TRBV6-6 with TRBJ2-5; 12 bases match TRBD2. Germline V lookup: CDR1 MNHNY, CDR2 SVGAGI (reference sequence). This CDR3 comprises 18 residues. J was trimmed by 2 bases and V by 0 bases; bases with no gene match: 7. The CDR3 reads CASSYSALAGGDQETQYF. The DNA of the CDR3 is TGTGCCAGCAGTTACTCGGCACTAGCGGGGGGTGATCAAGAGACCCAGTACTTC.

Turning to this clonotype: Germline is not matched at one junction end, which may reflect a read error. The chain carries TRBV20-1 and TRBJ2-7; D is possibly TRBD2 (6 bases). Germline V gene data show CDR1 as DFQATT and CDR2 as SNEGSKA (reference sequence). This CDR3 comprises 13 residues. CDR3 nucleotides: TGCAGCGCTCTCGGGACTCCTGCTGCGGCCCCTTTATTC. It specifies CSALGTPAAAPLF.

This clonotype was seen more than once but under ten times. V usage is TRBV7-3 and J usage is TRBJ2-3, with TRBD2 matching 14 bases. V was pared by 2 bases and J by 4 bases, with 17 bases of the junction left unmatched. Looked up from germline, CDR1 is SGHTA and CDR2 is FQGTGA. The CDR3 has 21 residues. CDR3 amino acids: CASSLHQGTSGSLTEADTQYF. The CDR3 nucleotides are TGTGCCAGCAGCTTACACCAGGGGACTAGCGGGAGCCTAACTGAGGCAGATACGCAGTATTTT.

This chain connects TRBV12-3 or TRBV12-4 to TRBJ2-3; D not certain. The V end lost 2 bases, the J end lost 8 bases, and 8 bases lay between the germline ends. The CDR3 is 12 residues long. For the CDR3, the DNA is TGTGCCAGCAGTTTATTGGGCTCTACGCAGTATTTT. Amino acids: CASSLLGSTQYF.

V usage is TRBV5-1 and J usage is TRBJ2-3; D is possibly TRBD2 (7 bases). Germline V lookup: CDR1 SGHRS, CDR2 YFSETQ. Between the trimmed V and J ends, which lost 2 bases and 8 bases, there was a span of 15 bases. CDR3 length: 14 amino acids. This chain's CDR3 is CASSLGAGAGTQYF. DNA for the CDR3: TGCGCCAGCAGCTTAGGGGCGGGGGCAGGTACGCAGTATTTT.

CDR3 DNA sequence: TGCGCCAGCAGCCAGCAGGGGGCGTTCGCCGGGGAGCTGTTTTTT. As protein: CASSQQGAFAGELFF. This chain joins TRBV4-3 and TRBJ2-2; 8 nucleotides agree with TRBD1. The V gene's germline CDR1 is LGHNA and CDR2 YSLEER. The V and J ends lost 3 bases and 6 bases, in that order; junction bases with no gene match: 6. The CDR3 runs 15 residues.

The genes are TRBV2 and TRBJ2-7; D ambiguous. The germline V gene has CDR1 SNHLY and CDR2 FYNNEI. Trimming stripped 6 bases from V and 0 bases from J, with 12 bases between. CDR3 length equals 14 residues. CDR3 protein: CASSSGLSSYEQYF. In nucleotides, the CDR3 is TGTGCCAGCAGCTCCGGGCTTAGCTCCTACGAGCAGTACTTC.

This clonotype showed up many times. The V and J genes are TRBV9 and TRBJ2-1; TRBD2 matches at 13 bases. The CDR3 is made up of 18 amino acids. CDR1 and CDR2 from the germline V gene are SGDLS and YYNGEE. Trimming took 3 bases from V and 5 from J; bases not matched to a gene: 11. In DNA form, the CDR3 reads TGTGCCAGCAGCGCCCCACTAGCGGGGGGGCCGAGCCACAATGAGCAGTTCTTC. Its translation: CASSAPLAGGPSHNEQFF.

There are many counts of this clonotype. The J gene is TRBJ2-1, the V gene TRBV10-1, with D possibly being TRBD2 (5 bases). The CDR3 length is 13 residues. The germline gives CDR1 WNHNN, CDR2 SYGVQD (reference sequence). Trimming took 3 bases from V and 6 from J, leaving 9 bases between them. The CDR3 DNA is TGCGCCAGCAGTGATTCGGGAACCAATGAGCAGTTCTTC. Translated: CASSDSGTNEQFF.

The V and J genes are TRBV29-1 and TRBJ2-7; 11 nucleotides agree with TRBD2. The junction had 0 bases not matched to a gene; V was cut back by 1 base and J by 4 bases. The CDR3 runs to 13 residues. Germline CDR1 and CDR2: SQVTM and ANQGSEA. The CDR3 region has the DNA TGCAGCGTTGAAGTAGCGGGAGGGTACGAGCAGTACTTC. Translated, it gives CSVEVAGGYEQYF.

The gene calls are TRBV7-9 and TRBJ1-6, with TRBD1 identical over 7 bases. Germline V gene sequence: CDR1 SEHNR, CDR2 FQNEAQ (reference sequence). The trim removed 5 bases at V and 5 bases at J, leaving 6 bases unmatched. The CDR3 contains 15 residues. CDR3 in DNA: TGTGCCAGCAGCCCCATCGACAGGGATAATTCACCCCTCCACTTT. Its protein is CASSPIDRDNSPLHF.

The chain employs TRBV30 and TRBJ2-2; D possibly uses TRBD1 or TRBD2 (5 bases each). Germline CDR1 GTSNPN, CDR2 SVGIG (reference sequence). CDR3 length: 14 amino acids. Trimming cost V 3 bases and J 5 bases, with 13 bases left between them. CDR3 protein: CAWSWDLTTGELFF. CDR3 DNA: TGTGCCTGGAGCTGGGACCTTACGACCGGGGAGCTGTTTTTT.

The chain combines TRBV19 with TRBJ2-7; D unclear. The CDR3 spans 12 residues. Germline lookup yields CDR1 LNHDA and CDR2 SQIVND (reference sequence). Trimming cost V 5 bases and J 2 bases, with 7 bases left between them. CDR3 sequence: CASSETAYEQYF. The CDR3 DNA is TGTGCCAGTAGTGAGACGGCCTACGAGCAGTACTTC.

Concerning this clonotype: The junction departs from the called germline gene at one end, perhaps through a read error. The V gene is TRBV20-1, the J gene TRBJ2-4; D might be TRBD2 (5 bases). The length of the CDR3 is 14 residues. Germline V gene data show CDR1 as DFQATT and CDR2 as SNEGSKA (reference sequence). As DNA, the CDR3 is TGCATTGCTAGGGATACTAGGGATTGGAACATTCAGTACTTC. Translated: CIARDTRDWNIQYF.

This clonotype appeared many times. V is TRBV5-8 and J is TRBJ2-1; 8 nucleotides agree with TRBD2. CDR1 is SGHTS and CDR2 is YDEGEE in the germline V gene. The CDR3 sequence is 14 residues long. V trimming: 5 bases; J trimming: 4 bases; junction bases outside the gene matches: 5. The chain's CDR3 is CASRVAGSYNEQFF. Written as DNA, the CDR3 is TGTGCCAGCAGAGTAGCGGGATCATACAATGAGCAGTTCTTC.

The chain has TRBV4-1 and TRBJ1-1; D is ambiguous. Per germline, CDR1 MGHRA and CDR2 YSYEKL. V lost 0 bases, J lost 0 bases, and 8 bases lay in between. The CDR3 sequence is 15 residues long. The CDR3 spells CASSQDWALNTEAFF. The CDR3 nucleotides are TGCGCCAGCAGCCAAGATTGGGCCTTGAACACTGAAGCTTTCTTT.

In its sample, this clonotype was seen many times. J is TRBJ2-5 and V is TRBV6-1; 14 bases fit TRBD2. The ends lost 1 base at V and 4 bases at J; junction bases unmatched: 5. In germline, CDR1 is MNHNS, CDR2 SASEGT. This CDR3 comprises 17 residues. The CDR3 here is CASSEVGTSGSGETQYF. The CDR3 DNA reads as TGTGCCAGCAGTGAAGTGGGGACTAGCGGGAGTGGAGAGACCCAGTACTTC.